This section outlines one T cell receptor beta chain sequence together with its context. The data are from a study of blood T cells in healthy people across ages. Each sample had at least 6 million PBMCs isolated. Trimming took off 5 bases at V and 7 bases at J, with 11 bases between the two ends. This CDR3 contains 12 residues. Primed by a sample-barcoded 5' primer and a J-beta primer mix, a second PCR proceeded for 7 to 11 cycles. TCRdb called the 5' RACE reads again in MiXCR, with one record for every CDR3 protein. The data contain approximately 1.5 million distinct CDR3 sequences, 35% to 45% of them singletons.

Sequenced material: blood. The chain employs TRBV12-3 or TRBV12-4 and TRBJ1-2; the D gene is possibly TRBD1 (5 bases). This clonotype originated in a young woman in good health. DNA for the CDR3: TGTGCCAGCAGTCCCCCCGGGGGTGGCTACACCTTC. Its protein product is CASSPPGGGYTF.